The TCR beta chain under discussion was sequenced for a study of Ad26.COV2.S vaccination and SARS-CoV-2 variants. Study outcomes and limitations: Non-spike TCR breadth was similar in vaccine and placebo recipients.

This CDR3 spans 17 amino acids. The germline gives CDR1 MNHEY, CDR2 SVGEGT. Trimming took off 2 bases at V and 0 bases at J, with 16 bases between the two ends. Generated by immunoSEQ multiplex PCR, the TCRdb table keeps only in-frame clones and is missing some. The sample lists about 400,000 clones, around nine tenths occurring once. Noted treatment: some 19 received Ad26.COV2.S at low or high dose, single or two shots; about 5 received placebo; per-sample allocation not given. Day 63 after the first vaccine or placebo injection was the time point for sampling. On this clone itself: Its antigen remains unidentified.

The sequence was collected from a person between 18 and 59 years old who received the Ad26.COV2.S COVID-19 vaccine or a placebo. This material consisted of peripheral blood, taken in a trial of Ad26.COV2.S vaccine versus placebo. The chain combines TRBV6-2 or TRBV6-3 with TRBJ1-1; D is perhaps TRBD1 (6 bases). This CDR3 reads CASSYARERGLNTEAFF. CDR3 coding DNA: TGTGCCAGCAGTTACGCCCGGGAGAGGGGGTTGAACACTGAAGCTTTCTTT.